This section outlines one T cell receptor (beta chain) sequence together with its context. Its antigen specificity is not known. No much larger clone is present one base from it, and per-base qualities are unavailable. Within the sample, other DNA sequences also encode this same CDR3. In Seattle, one collaborating source enrolled patients while the infection was active and tracked those patients longitudinally over the course of disease. The collaborating institutions used their own protocols to collect whole blood in K2EDTA tubes. For TCRbeta analysis, collaborators shipped samples in one of three forms: frozen whole blood, isolated PBMCs, or DNA extracted from either of those sample types. V is pared back by 3 bases and J by 8 bases, with 10 bases lying between the germline termini. The cysteine opens and the phenylalanine closes a CDR3 of 12 amino acids. CDR3 DNA only is kept here, 36 bases in frame from base 1. Via the germline V gene (reference sequence), CDR1 is LNHDA and CDR2 SQIVND.

The data stem from a study of blood T cell repertoires in COVID-19 (dated by TCRdb to the early 2020s). Background on the whole study: Collaborator samples came from the United States, Italy and Spain and covered acute and convalescent phases of COVID-19. The prospective study material was composed of cDNA or gDNA derived from T cells, B-cell-depleted T cells, or PBMCs. Deeply sampled blood TCRbeta repertoires from subjects exposed to, actively infected with, or recovered from COVID-19 were included in the dataset. The repertoires were released in a freely available public database intended as a resource for research on the immune response to SARS-CoV-2. The samples were drawn from the first 160 participants of the ongoing ImmuneRACE study and from about 1,200 subjects provided by 6 global collaborators. The sample metadata nearly always contained a de-identified subject ID, COVID-19 status, age in years and sex. Where available, HLA class I and class II types were taken from metadata supplied by the sample provider and were not determined by assay-based typing.

Study-level results and caveats: How much clinical and demographic metadata was included differed by source and by participant, and the metadata was provided uncurated.

The immunoSEQ Assay, a bias-controlled multiplex PCR, was used to amplify TCRbeta CDR3 regions from genomic DNA. The authors processed their data as follows. The number of nucleated cells in each sample was estimated from the amplification of reference gene primers within the assay. To quantify the absolute abundance of each unique TCRbeta CDR3 rearrangement, sequence reads were collapsed and filtered. For each sample, productive Simpson clonality was calculated by taking the square root of Simpson's diversity index across productive rearrangements. TCRdb provides this immuneACCESS table in a form limited to in-frame rearrangements. Some clones are lacking; in checked studies, under half of them reflect an unresolved V gene, and why the rest are absent is not known. D and trimming come from the DNA, and the V and J calls and clone size come from that table. This sample is represented by 270,000 or so clones; around 90% of them were singletons. The top ten clones comprise approximately 2.3% of the sample.

The sample comprised peripheral blood. This TCR was sampled from a woman aged 55 to 70 with COVID-19, enrolled during active disease. This receptor chain uses TRBV19 and TRBJ1-2; a tentative D match to TRBD1 spans 5 bases. This receptor carries the CDR3 CASSMGGRGYTF. The DNA sequence reads TGTGCCAGTAGTATGGGGGGACGCGGCTACACCTTC.